The TCR beta chain under discussion was sequenced for a study of blood T cell repertoires in COVID-19. Produced via immunoSEQ multiplex PCR; TCRdb's table is partial and in-frame only. The data show some 140,000 clones, around 80% seen once. This clone was seen a handful of times. Sample: PBMCs or T cells enriched from blood (not recorded which). The receptor's source is a man aged 35 to 55 with acute COVID-19.

CDR3 loop: CASSVTGGLSQPQHF. CDR3 bases: TGTGCCAGTAGTGTGACAGGGGGCTTGAGTCAGCCCCAGCATTTT. The chain combines TRBV19 with TRBJ1-5, with 10 bases identical to TRBD1. Per the germline V gene, CDR1 is LNHDA and CDR2 is SQIVND (reference sequence). The V gene end was trimmed by 5 bases and the J gene end by 6 bases; junction bases not matched to a gene: 7. CDR3 length: 15 residues.